The clone carrying this T cell receptor beta chain showed up just a few times. Its antigen is undetermined. Assay: immunoSEQ multiplex PCR; the TCRdb copy retains only in-frame clones and omits some. The sample has about 20,000 clones; over 60% are singletons. These data come from a study of OX40 agonist ivuxolimab in advanced cancers. Study-wide context: Six ivuxolimab dose levels, 0.01 to 10 mg/kg, were given intravenously every 2 weeks.

Per the germline V gene, CDR1 is SGHRS and CDR2 is YFSETQ. The CDR3 totals 14 residues. V lost 2 bases to trimming and J lost 3 bases, with 11 bases between them. Study-wide points: The expanded peripheral T cells' antigen specificity was not determined. More expanded clones were seen, on average, in CD8+ T cells than in CD4+.

At baseline, cycle 4 day 1, and cycle 7 day 1, blood was sampled. V and J are TRBV5-1 and TRBJ1-1; no clear D. The origin of this receptor is an adult with an advanced solid tumor such as melanoma, head and neck, liver or kidney cancer. The sample consisted of CD4+ or CD8+ T cells sorted from blood, taken in a trial of the OX40 agonist ivuxolimab. CDR3 protein: CASSFKIMDTEAFF. In nucleotides, the CDR3 is TGCGCCAGCAGCTTTAAGATAATGGACACTGAAGCTTTCTTT.